These T cell receptor beta chains were read from a single sample in a study of blood T cell repertoires in COVID-19. Profiled with immunoSEQ multiplex PCR; TCRdb holds only in-frame clones, not every one. The sample consists of some 110,000 clones, roughly 82% of them appearing once. Sequencing used peripheral blood. The receptors shown here come from a man aged 60-69 years with acute or convalescent COVID-19. Each CDR3 is given with its conserved first and last residue. A D gene is named only where the DNA matches it firmly. The size entry is marked missing in some rows and otherwise reads once, few, many or a size class.

v_call,j_call,d_call,clone_size,cdr3_aa,cdr3_nt
TRBV27,TRBJ2-7,.,.,CASTLGSRSSEQYF,TGTGCCAGCACTCTCGGGAGCAGGTCCTCCGAGCAGTACTTC
TRBV28,TRBJ2-2,.,.,CATRRGGGTGELFF,TGTGCCACCAGAAGGGGGGGAGGCACCGGGGAGCTGTTTTTT
TRBV24-1,TRBJ2-2,.,.,CATSEAGPGELFF,TGTGCCACCAGTGAGGCAGGGCCCGGGGAGCTGTTTTTT
TRBV19,TRBJ2-3,TRBD2,.,CASSPRTSGGTDTQYF,TGTGCCAGTAGTCCCAGGACTAGCGGTGGTACAGATACGCAGTATTTT
TRBV30,TRBJ2-3,.,.,CAWRPSPRLSSTDTQYF,TGTGCCTGGAGGCCTTCCCCTAGATTATCTAGCACAGATACGCAGTATTTT
TRBV19,TRBJ2-7,.,few,CASAPQQGQSEQYF,TGTGCCAGTGCCCCGCAACAGGGTCAGTCCGAGCAGTACTTC
TRBV7-8,TRBJ2-5,.,.,CASSSSRVIAQETQYF,TGTGCCAGCAGCTCCTCCCGAGTGATAGCACAAGAGACCCAGTACTTC
TRBV10-2,TRBJ2-7,.,few,CASSPGYPYEQYF,TGCGCCAGCAGTCCGGGGTACCCCTACGAGCAGTACTTC
TRBV19,TRBJ2-2,TRBD2,.,CASLAGLTGELFF,TGTGCCAGTTTAGCGGGATTGACCGGGGAGCTGTTTTTT
TRBV28,TRBJ2-1,TRBD1,.,CASSFPGGPGEQFF,TGTGCCAGCAGTTTCCCAGGGGGCCCGGGTGAGCAGTTCTTC
TRBV19,TRBJ2-7,TRBD1,.,CASSINFGGTGVRGEQYF,TGTGCCAGTAGTATTAACTTCGGCGGGACAGGAGTAAGGGGCGAGCAGTACTTC
TRBV18,TRBJ2-1,TRBD2,.,CASSPVLAGGPHEQFF,TGTGCCAGCTCACCCGTACTAGCGGGAGGGCCCCATGAGCAGTTCTTC
TRBV2,TRBJ1-5,.,few,CASIKAGVMGQPQHF,TGTGCCAGCATTAAGGCAGGGGTGATGGGTCAGCCCCAGCATTTT
TRBV25-1,TRBJ1-6,.,once,CASSSTGYTLHF,TGTGCCAGCAGTTCTACAGGGTATACCCTCCACTTT
TRBV6-2/TRBV6-3,TRBJ1-5,.,.,CASSWLWARRYSNQPQHF,TGTGCCAGCAGTTGGTTGTGGGCACGTCGATATAGCAATCAGCCCCAGCATTTT
TRBV25-1,TRBJ1-1,.,.,CASSPGNTEAFF,TGTGCCAGCAGCCCCGGGAACACTGAAGCTTTCTTT
TRBV29-1,TRBJ1-2,.,.,CSVDAPGALYGYTF,TGCAGCGTTGACGCCCCAGGGGCTCTCTATGGCTACACCTTC
TRBV3-1/TRBV3-2,TRBJ2-2,.,.,CASSQDPGKGTGELFF,TGTGCCAGCAGCCAAGATCCCGGGAAGGGCACCGGGGAGCTGTTTTTT
TRBV2,TRBJ2-7,TRBD2,.,CASSEARASGSIF,TGTGCCAGCAGTGAAGCGCGGGCTAGCGGGAGTATCTTC
TRBV27,TRBJ1-1,TRBD1,.,CASSLAQGWDTEAFF,TGTGCCAGCAGTTTGGCACAGGGGTGGGACACTGAAGCTTTCTTT
TRBV6-5,TRBJ1-5,.,.,CASSRQAVGQPQHF,TGTGCCAGCAGCCGACAGGCGGTGGGTCAGCCCCAGCATTTT
TRBV5-5,TRBJ2-7,TRBD1,.,CASSRDRGSYEQYF,TGTGCCAGCAGCCGGGACAGGGGATCCTACGAGCAGTACTTC
TRBV4-2,TRBJ1-5,TRBD1,.,CASSQERTGSQPQHF,TGTGCCAGCAGCCAAGAAAGGACAGGGTCTCAGCCCCAGCATTTT
TRBV5-1,TRBJ2-5,TRBD2,.,CASSLAGMLETQYF,TGCGCCAGCAGCCTAGCGGGAATGTTAGAGACCCAGTACTTC
TRBV7-2,TRBJ1-3,TRBD1,.,CASSLGQGADTIYF,TGTGCCAGCAGCTTAGGACAGGGGGCCGACACCATATATTTT
TRBV18,TRBJ2-6,.,.,CASSPDSLGANVLTF,TGTGCCAGCTCACCCGACAGCCTAGGGGCCAACGTCCTGACTTTC
TRBV7-9,TRBJ2-3,TRBD2,.,CASSLIRSSGYTDTQYF,TGTGCCAGCAGCTTAATAAGGTCTAGCGGGTACACAGATACGCAGTATTTT
TRBV6-6,TRBJ2-1,TRBD2,.,CASSYGLADNEQFF,TGTGCCAGCAGTTATGGTCTAGCGGACAATGAGCAGTTCTTC
TRBV3-1/TRBV3-2,TRBJ2-3,.,.,CASSQDGSSEFTDTQYF,TGTGCCAGCAGCCAAGATGGGAGTAGCGAGTTCACAGATACGCAGTATTTT
TRBV18,TRBJ2-1,TRBD1,.,CASSAETGGLSEQFF,TGTGCCAGCTCAGCTGAGACAGGGGGCTTAAGTGAGCAGTTCTTC
TRBV19,TRBJ1-5,TRBD1,.,CASSIQGANQPQHF,TGTGCCAGTAGTATACAGGGGGCAAACCAGCCCCAGCATTTT
TRBV5-1,TRBJ2-3,.,.,CASIASGTDTQYF,TGCGCCAGCATTGCTAGCGGCACAGATACGCAGTATTTT
TRBV28,TRBJ2-6,TRBD2,.,CASRSGTRPLSGANVLTF,TGTGCCAGCAGGAGCGGGACTAGACCTCTGAGTGGGGCCAACGTCCTGACTTTC
TRBV18,TRBJ1-1,.,.,CASSPEEGNTEAFF,TGTGCCAGCTCACCCGAGGAAGGGAACACTGAAGCTTTCTTT
TRBV7-9,TRBJ1-1,TRBD1,.,CASSRGQGLYTEAFF,TGTGCCAGCAGTCGTGGACAGGGCCTGTACACTGAAGCTTTCTTT
TRBV29-1,TRBJ1-2,.,.,CSVEGGSAGYTF,TGCAGCGTTGAGGGAGGGTCGGCTGGCTACACCTTC
TRBV7-9,TRBJ1-1,TRBD1,.,CASSSDRGMNTEAFF,TGTGCCAGCAGCTCGGACAGGGGGATGAACACTGAAGCTTTCTTT
TRBV9,TRBJ1-4,.,.,CASSPHGGANEKLFF,TGTGCCAGCAGCCCCCACGGGGGGGCTAATGAAAAACTGTTTTTT
TRBV5-5,TRBJ2-3,TRBD2,.,CASSLRTLAELNTQYF,TGTGCCAGCAGCTTGCGCACACTAGCGGAGCTCAATACGCAGTATTTT
TRBV19,TRBJ2-1,TRBD2,.,CASSISGSWEQFF,TGTGCCAGTAGCATTAGCGGGAGTTGGGAGCAGTTCTTC
TRBV27,TRBJ1-2,.,.,CASSLSGYGYTF,TGTGCCAGCAGTCTCTCAGGGTATGGCTACACCTTC
TRBV6-5,TRBJ1-5,TRBD1,.,CASSLDQGAYQPQHF,TGTGCCAGCAGTCTTGACCAGGGGGCTTATCAGCCCCAGCATTTT
TRBV25-1,TRBJ2-1,TRBD2,.,CASSAWTSGKGDEQFF,TGTGCCAGCAGTGCCTGGACTAGCGGGAAAGGGGATGAGCAGTTCTTC
TRBV18,TRBJ2-7,TRBD2,.,CASSPSGRTYEQYF,TGTGCCAGCTCACCGAGCGGGAGGACCTACGAGCAGTACTTC
TRBV7-6,TRBJ2-5,.,.,CASSSRGGETQYF,TGTGCCAGCAGCTCCCGGGGAGGAGAGACCCAGTACTTC
TRBV2,TRBJ1-1,TRBD1,.,CASRKTGSTGTEAFF,TGTGCCAGCAGAAAGACAGGGAGCACGGGGACTGAAGCTTTCTTT
TRBV5-4,TRBJ2-7,TRBD2,few,CASSLGHGGDYEQYF,TGTGCCAGCAGCTTGGGCCACGGGGGGGACTACGAGCAGTACTTC
TRBV18,TRBJ2-3,.,.,CASSPRGSGGPGTQYF,TGTGCCAGCTCACCCCGGGGTAGCGGAGGTCCGGGTACGCAGTATTTT
TRBV11-3,TRBJ2-3,TRBD1,few,CASSKRQGATDTQYF,TGTGCCAGCAGCAAAAGACAGGGAGCTACAGATACGCAGTATTTT